Sequencing of this TCR beta chain was carried out in a study of blood T cell repertoires in COVID-19. The overall study: Sites in the United States, Italy and Spain provided acute and convalescent COVID-19 samples. PBMCs, B-cell-depleted T cells, or T cells were the source of the cDNA or gDNA that made up the material.

Original data processing: It was from reference gene primer amplification that nucleated cell counts were estimated. The method was immunoSEQ multiplex PCR; TCRdb's version includes in-frame clones alone and lacks a portion of them. The V and J calls and clone size come from that table; D and trimming were worked out from the DNA. The sample lists about 210,000 clones; around 80% were seen once. The CDR3 runs 15 residues. The germline V gene has CDR1 LNHDA and CDR2 SQIVND (reference sequence). Trimming stripped 3 bases from V and 4 bases from J, with 15 bases between. This chain uses TRBV19 with TRBJ1-2; D may be TRBD1 (6 bases). The sequencing sample was made of peripheral blood. This receptor was obtained from a woman aged 35 to 49 with acute or convalescent COVID-19. In DNA form, the CDR3 reads TGTGCCAGTAGTATCAAAGCAGGGGAGGGCTATGGCTACACCTTC. It translates to CASSIKAGEGYGYTF.